This TCR beta chain was identified in a study of regulatory T cells in long-lasting Graves disease (dated by TCRdb to about 2021). Background for the entire study: Antithyroid drugs had been taken for less than 3 months by newly diagnosed Graves' disease patients. Patients with persistent Graves' disease were compared with patients with newly diagnosed Graves' disease using TCR sequencing and RNA sequencing of peripheral blood. A total of about 35 samples underwent TCR sequencing, from about 13 patients with persistent Graves' disease and roughly 20 patients with newly diagnosed Graves' disease. The study was registered as a clinical trial and conducted in China.

Libraries were constructed by multiplex PCR. The sequencing machine was an Illumina HiSeq 4000. CDR3 regions were amplified by Arm-PCR with iRepertoire HTBI primers to construct TCR beta libraries. PCR products were gel purified before sequencing. The paper's data handling went like this. A total of roughly 58 TRBV and under 15 TRBJ segments were identified across samples and were used for gene usage analysis of CDR3 amino acid clonotypes. COPE and FqMerger were used to merge filtered high-quality paired reads into contigs. BLAST was used to align contigs to IMGT TRBV, TRBD and TRBJ reference genes, with CDR3 defined following IMGT. Any clonotype with a frequency above 0.1% was counted as a highly expanded clone. Shannon entropy was used to measure repertoire diversity, and the Gini coefficient was used to measure V-J evenness. Clonotypes shared by more than one individual were considered public. The public reads were quality trimmed at Q25 with fastp and then assembled into clones with MiXCR by TCRdb, keeping productive beta chains. Merged by CDR3 protein, the rows form single entries marked with the most common genes and DNA. TCRdb, not the original authors, processed these V and J calls. The sample contains 350,000 to 450,000 distinct CDR3 sequences, about a sixth of them found a single time. In total, the top ten clones hold around 27% of the sample.

Broad study findings and their caveats: Patients with persistent disease shared more public clonotypes (around 2,700) than newly diagnosed patients did (around 930). Only peripheral blood was studied, because thyroid tissue, the primary lesion, was inaccessible. The authors acknowledged the small sample size as a limitation that may reduce accuracy. Sequencing and analysis were limited to the TCR beta chain. Persistent Graves' disease patients showed lower TCR Shannon entropy and fewer highly expanded clones than newly diagnosed patients, suggesting clonal expansion. Preferential use of TRBV28, TRBJ1-2 and TRBJ2-5 was observed in persistent disease, whereas TRBV20-1 and TRBJ2-1 were favored in newly diagnosed disease.

CDR1 MNHNS and CDR2 SASEGT are derived from the germline V gene. Measured from the cysteine to the phenylalanine, the CDR3 is 14 residues long. CDR3 DNA is the only sequence kept; it has 42 bases, read in frame from the first base. Between the V and J ends, shortened by 3 bases and 4 bases respectively, the junction contains 13 bases. Per the publication, the time point label means: newly diagnosed GD, antithyroid drugs for less than 3 months. For both TCR sequencing and RNA sequencing, RNA was extracted from PBMCs in TRIzol. The diagnosis of Graves' disease was made according to American Thyroid Association guidelines. The patients came from an endocrinology department in Xi'an, China. From each patient, around 9.3 milliliters of peripheral blood was collected into an EDTA anticoagulant tube. Ficoll Paque Plus density gradient separation was used to isolate PBMCs, and no additional T cell sorting was done. RNA quality was checked with an Agilent 2100 Bioanalyzer and agarose gel, and concentration with a NanoDrop 2000.

This clonotype occurred many times. Its antigen is not yet known. No qualities accompany the bases; no much larger clone lies one base away. This sample also belongs to another study, concerning T cells in Graves' hyperthyroidism and ophthalmopathy. As the second paper documents: Stable Graves' hyperthyroidism was defined as the absence of progression to ophthalmopathy over 18 months of follow-up. Hyperthyroidism patients were newly diagnosed, with disease duration under 2 months, and aged 18 to 65 years. The study excluded patients with uncontrolled infections, other autoimmune diseases, pregnancy or lactation. Diagnoses were established on the basis of clinical symptoms, serum thyroxine and TRAb, thyroid ultrasound, and orbital computed tomography. For the first round of RT-PCR on the TCR CDR3, the HTBI primer set was used together with the Qiagen OneStep RT-PCR kit. Most expanded thyroid clonotypes (frequency above 0.001) were also found in blood, which suggests that blood repertoires may mirror thyroid immune responses. A 13 V-J signature model separated ophthalmopathy from stable hyperthyroidism, with about 88% sensitivity and about 81% specificity in cross-validation and 80%/75% in testing. During validation, the model predicted progression to ophthalmopathy a median of approximately six months ahead of onset, with around 70% sensitivity and more than 72% specificity. TCR V-J signatures able to tell the groups apart were searched for in a discovery cohort of approximately 95 patients, of whom 43 had Graves' ophthalmopathy and around 57 had stable Graves' hyperthyroidism. Whether ophthalmopathy could be predicted prospectively was tested in an independent validation cohort made up of fewer than 20 hyperthyroidism patients plus 17 patients who later progressed to ophthalmopathy. The approximately 95 discovery patients were divided at random into training and test sets in a 7:3 ratio. The study also compared thyroid tissue and blood T-cell repertoires from over 5 Graves' hyperthyroidism patients. Once sampling was done, hyperthyroidism patients were given methimazole at a starting dose of 30 mg daily, whereas ophthalmopathy patients were given high-dose intravenous methylprednisolone. The libraries were constructed in a second round of multiplex PCR and then size-selected and purified. Libraries were sequenced paired-end with 100 bp reads on an Illumina HiSeq2000. SOAPnuke was used to process the raw data, with reads discarded if the reads contained adapters or uncalled bases, had a mean Phred below 15, or lacked an exact constant-primer or identifier match. COPE v1.2.5 was used to merge high-quality paired reads, and clonotypes were defined as unique nucleotide sequences. MiTCR v1.1 was used to align the clonotypes against IMGT TRBV, TRBD and TRBJ reference segments. Analysis was restricted to V-J combinations with a frequency above 0.0001, which covered just over 98% of repertoires. The TCS score was defined as the ratio of F50 (clonal expansion) to E x V (chaos), calculated using BLOSUM62-based TCRdist between CDR3 peptides within each V-J. Welch's t-statistics and random forest reduced 500 to 550 V-J features to 13, which were used in a naive Bayes classifier (R e1071). Sample size was not statistically predetermined, and blinding of investigators to group allocation was not performed. The paper reports TCR Vbeta CDR3 sequencing of 130 to 150 peripheral blood samples: some 44 ophthalmopathy, around 80 hyperthyroidism and around 17 progressor patients.

The receptor was derived from a man aged 40-49 years with Graves disease. Donor details come from another sample of the same person, matched by shared clones. The chain couples TRBV6-1 to TRBJ2-7; the D gene is perhaps TRBD2, on 6 matching bases. Sequencing used peripheral blood mononuclear cells (PBMCs), obtained at new diagnosis, from a patient treated with antithyroid drugs. This receptor carries the CDR3 CASSDGTDYYEQYF. The sequenced DNA: TGTGCCAGCAGTGACGGGACGGACTATTACGAGCAGTACTTC.